The T cell receptor (beta chain) under discussion was sequenced for a study of T-cell reconstitution after alpha-beta-depleted transplantation in children. The CDR3 contains 14 residues. V shed 7 bases and J 0 bases; nucleotides not matched to a gene: 3. Construction of the TCRbeta library involved unique molecular identifiers. MiXCR, run by TCRdb on the PCR reads, gives a single entry per CDR3 protein. The sample contains around 360,000 distinct CDR3 sequences, around a tenth of which appear only once. Sequencing was performed on PBMCs from the stem cell graft donor, taken from the stem cell graft. The chain recombines TRBV12-3 or TRBV12-4 with TRBJ1-3, with TRBD1 matching over 7 bases. The TCR sequence derives from a human donor who donated a stem cell graft to a child with acute lymphoblastic leukemia. Written as DNA, the CDR3 is TGTGCCAGCACCCGACAGGGCTCTGGAAACACCATATATTTT. Encoded protein: CASTRQGSGNTIYF.